The rows below give T cell receptor beta chains drawn from one sample of a study of regulatory T cells in long-lasting Graves disease. TCRdb reanalysed the multiplex PCR reads using MiXCR and keeps one entry per CDR3 protein. The table records around 460,000 distinct CDR3 sequences, approximately 23% of them present only once. This sample comprised peripheral blood mononuclear cells (PBMCs), obtained when the disease was refractory, from a patient treated with antithyroid drugs. Every receptor here comes from a female donor with Graves disease. Each CDR3 is given with its conserved first and last residue. The order of the fields is V gene, J gene, D gene, clone size, CDR3 DNA, CDR3 protein. The D gene is left open where the match is weak. Not every row has a clone size; where given, it reads once, few, many or a size class.

TRBV27	TRBJ2-7	.	.	TGTGCCAGCAGCCGAGATGATACAGCTCCCTACGAGCAGTACTTC	CASSRDDTAPYEQYF
TRBV6-1	TRBJ2-5	TRBD1	.	TGTACCAGCAGCGCGCCGGGACAGGGGGCATCTGAGACCCAGTACTTC	CTSSAPGQGASETQYF
TRBV19	TRBJ2-7	TRBD1	few	TGTGCCAGTAGTCCCCAAGGACAGGGGGCTTACGAGCAGTACTTC	CASSPQGQGAYEQYF
TRBV6-2/TRBV6-3	TRBJ2-7	.	.	TGTGCCAGCAGGGCACTCGGGGGGCCTTACTTC	CASRALGGPYF
TRBV4-1	TRBJ1-5	.	.	TGCGCCAGCAGCCAACATCCGGAGGATCAGCCCCAGCATTTT	CASSQHPEDQPQHF
TRBV20-1	TRBJ2-1	TRBD2	.	TGCAGTGCCAGACTAGCGACCGGCTCCTACAATGAGCAGTTCTTC	CSARLATGSYNEQFF
TRBV5-1	TRBJ1-1	.	.	TGCGCCAGCAGCTTGGAACAGCTGAACACTGAAGCTTTCTTT	CASSLEQLNTEAFF
TRBV4-3	TRBJ2-7	.	.	TGCGCCAGCAGCCAAAACCCCGATTCCGGGCCCTACGAGCAGTACTTC	CASSQNPDSGPYEQYF
TRBV5-1	TRBJ1-2	.	.	TGCGCCAGCAGCCTGAAACCTATGGTGGAGGGCTATGGCTACACCTTC	CASSLKPMVEGYGYTF
TRBV19	TRBJ1-5	.	.	TGTGCCAGTAGTTCGTTTGGCCCGGGGCAGCCCCAGCATTTT	CASSSFGPGQPQHF
TRBV19	TRBJ1-1	.	.	TGTGCCAGTAGTATAGTTCGGCAGATTACTCCAGTAGTTGAAGCTTTCTTT	CASSIVRQITPVVEAFF
TRBV7-9	TRBJ1-1	.	.	TGTGCCAGCAGCTTTTTGGGCCGTGGGGGCGTACGGACTGAAGCTTTCTTT	CASSFLGRGGVRTEAFF
TRBV9	TRBJ1-6	.	.	TGTGCCAGCAGCCCCGATTGGAATCTATCACCCCTCCACTTT	CASSPDWNLSPLHF
TRBV12-3/TRBV12-4	TRBJ1-1	.	many	TGTGCCAGCACCACTCTAGGGGGGGGAGAAGCTTTCTTT	CASTTLGGGEAFF
TRBV10-3	TRBJ1-4	.	many	TGTGCCATCAGTGGGGGGGGGGATGAAAAACTGTTTTTT	CAISGGGDEKLFF
TRBV7-9	TRBJ2-7	.	.	TGTGCCAGCTGGGCGGGTGACTACGAGCAGTACTTC	CASWAGDYEQYF
TRBV6-1	TRBJ2-2	.	.	.	CASSGRTGPPTPGSCFF
TRBV19	TRBJ1-1	TRBD1	few	TGTGCCAGTAGTATCACAGGGGTCCACACTGAAGCTTTCTTT	CASSITGVHTEAFF
TRBV7-8	TRBJ1-5	.	.	TGTGCCAGCAGCTTATCCAAGTATCAGCCCCAGCATTTT	CASSLSKYQPQHF
TRBV30	TRBJ1-1	.	few	TGTGCCTGGAGGTCGCAGGGTAACACTGAAGCTTTCTTT	CAWRSQGNTEAFF
TRBV7-2	TRBJ2-5	.	many	TGTGCCAGCAGCTGGGTCCAAGGGGGGAGCGATCAAGAGACCCAGTACTTC	CASSWVQGGSDQETQYF
TRBV2	TRBJ2-7	TRBD1	few	TGTGCCAGCAGTTCAATTGGGACAGGGGCGGGCGAGCAGTACTTC	CASSSIGTGAGEQYF
TRBV30	TRBJ2-2	TRBD2	many	TGTGCCCGGGAGGTTTCCACCGGGGAGCTGTTTTTT	CAREVSTGELFF
TRBV28	TRBJ2-2	.	.	TGTGCCAGCAGTTCCTCTAGCGATCTCACCGGGGAGCTGTTTTTT	CASSSSSDLTGELFF
TRBV20-1	TRBJ2-1	.	few	TGCAGTGCTAGAGTGGGCGGTCCGAGCTCCTACAATGAGCAGTTCTTC	CSARVGGPSSYNEQFF
TRBV25-1	TRBJ1-2	.	few	TGTGCCAGCAGTGACCCGAGAGGGGCGCGGGGCTACACCTTC	CASSDPRGARGYTF
TRBV28	TRBJ1-3	.	.	TGTGCCAGCAGTTTAAGTCAATCGTCTGGAAACACCATATATTTT	CASSLSQSSGNTIYF
TRBV27	TRBJ2-7	TRBD2	many	TGTGCCACCGCGGGAGAGGGATCCTACGAGCAGTACTTC	CATAGEGSYEQYF
TRBV25-1	TRBJ1-2	.	few	TGTGCCAGTAGAGAAAGGACAGTCCCGTATGGCTACACCTTC	CASRERTVPYGYTF
TRBV29-1	TRBJ2-1	TRBD1	few	TGCAGCGTTGAAGGGACAGGGAGTCTCTCCTACAATGAGCAGTTCTTC	CSVEGTGSLSYNEQFF
TRBV7-2	TRBJ1-6	.	.	TGTGCCAGCAGCTTAGCCAGTCCCAATAATTCACCCCTCCACTTT	CASSLASPNNSPLHF
TRBV24-1	TRBJ2-1	TRBD2	.	TGTGCCACCAGTGATTTCGGGGGGGGCCAAGATGAGCAGTTCTTC	CATSDFGGGQDEQFF
TRBV10-1	TRBJ2-7	TRBD2	few	TGCGCCAGCAAGGGACTAGCGGGTCCCCGGGCCTACGAGCAGTACTTC	CASKGLAGPRAYEQYF
TRBV9	TRBJ2-7	.	.	TGTGCCAGCAGCGTCCGGCCAGGGAGAGCCTACGAGCAGTACTTC	CASSVRPGRAYEQYF
TRBV5-4	TRBJ2-3	TRBD1	.	TGTGCCAGCAGCTTGCCCGGGACAGGATTCAGCACAGATACGCAGTATTTT	CASSLPGTGFSTDTQYF
TRBV11-2	TRBJ2-2	TRBD1	many	TGTGCCAGCAGCTCTGGGACAGGGACGAACACCGGGGAGCTGTTTTTT	CASSSGTGTNTGELFF
TRBV14	TRBJ2-7	.	.	TGTGCCAGCAGCCAAGTATACTGGAGCGAGCAGTACTTC	CASSQVYWSEQYF
TRBV7-9	TRBJ1-4	TRBD1	few	TGTGCCAGCAGCCGAACCGGACAGGGGGCGAATGAAAAACTGTTTTTT	CASSRTGQGANEKLFF
TRBV2	TRBJ1-2	.	many	TGTGCCAGCAGTGCGGGCTTACCCAATGGCTACACCTTC	CASSAGLPNGYTF
TRBV19	TRBJ1-5	.	many	TGTGCCAGTAGTATCGGCGACAGTTGGAGCAATCAGCCCCAGCATTTT	CASSIGDSWSNQPQHF
TRBV7-2	TRBJ2-4	.	.	TGTGCCAGCAGTAAGACGTTCAAGGACATTCAGTACTTC	CASSKTFKDIQYF